This is a list of T cell receptor beta chains from one sample in a study of cytomegalovirus exposure and HLA in healthy donors. Libraries were prepared by immunoSEQ multiplex PCR; TCRdb keeps only in-frame clonotypes and omits some of them. The sample shows 150,000 to 200,000 clones, over 70% of them seen only once. Sequencing was performed on PBMCs. These receptors were obtained from a middle-aged man in good health and CMV-seronegative. CDR3s include the opening cysteine and the closing phenylalanine or tryptophan. Fields, in order: V gene, D gene, clone size, J gene, CDR3 DNA, CDR3 protein. D genes are given only for firm matches. The listing skips clone size in some rows; elsewhere it reads once, few, many or a size class.

>TRBV18|-|-|TRBJ2-3
TGTGCCAGCTCACCAGGCTCAGTAGATACGCAGTATTTT
CASSPGSVDTQYF
>TRBV5-6|-|-|TRBJ2-3
TGTGCCAGCAGCTTCAGGACTAGCACAGATACGCAGTATTTT
CASSFRTSTDTQYF
>TRBV29-1|-|-|TRBJ2-2
TGCAGCGTTGAGCGTGTAGGGGCGACGGAGCTGTTTTTT
CSVERVGATELFF
>TRBV19|-|-|TRBJ1-3
TGTGCCAGTAGTTCCACTCGGGGAAACACCATATATTTT
CASSSTRGNTIYF
>TRBV5-4|TRBD2|few|TRBJ2-3
TGTGAATTCACTAGCGGGAGAAGTGGACGGGCAACAGATACGCAGTATTTT
CEFTSGRSGRATDTQYF
>TRBV5-1|-|-|TRBJ1-3
TGCGCCAGCAGCTTGGGACAGAGCTCTGGAAACACCATATATTTT
CASSLGQSSGNTIYF
>TRBV7-3|TRBD1|-|TRBJ2-5
TGTGCCAGCAGCTCCACAGGGGGCCGGGAGACCCAGTACTTC
CASSSTGGRETQYF
>TRBV6-1|TRBD1|-|TRBJ2-7
TGTGCCAGCAGTAAAGACAGGGGGCGAACCTACGAGCAGTACTTC
CASSKDRGRTYEQYF
>TRBV4-1|TRBD2|-|TRBJ2-5
TGCGCCAGCAGCCGCTCTAGCGGGGACCTAGAGACCCAGTACTTC
CASSRSSGDLETQYF
>TRBV6-5|TRBD1|-|TRBJ1-1
TGTGCCAGCAATACAGGGGGCGTGAACACTGAAGCTTTCTTT
CASNTGGVNTEAFF
>TRBV5-1|TRBD1|-|TRBJ1-2
TGCGCCAGCAGCCTACCGGGACAGCCTCCTTATGGCTACACCTTC
CASSLPGQPPYGYTF
>TRBV29-1|TRBD2|-|TRBJ2-7
TGCAGCGTCGGGACTAGCGGGAGACTCTGGGGCGAGCAGTACTTC
CSVGTSGRLWGEQYF
>TRBV6-5|-|few|TRBJ1-2
TGTGCCAGCAGCCTAGCCAGGGGTGGCTACACCTTC
CASSLARGGYTF
>TRBV5-4|TRBD2|-|TRBJ2-7
TGTGCCAGCAGCCCCCTAGCGGGGGGCTCCTACGAGCAGTACTTC
CASSPLAGGSYEQYF
>TRBV30|TRBD1|-|TRBJ2-7
TGTGCCTGGGAGAGGACAGGGGGTACCTACGAGCAGTACTTC
CAWERTGGTYEQYF
>TRBV30|-|-|TRBJ2-6
TGTGCCTGGAGTCAGTCGTCTGGGGCCAACGTCCTGACTTTC
CAWSQSSGANVLTF
>TRBV11-3|TRBD1|-|TRBJ2-1
TGTGCCAGCAGCTTGGGACAGGGGAGACTCAATGAGCAGTTCTTC
CASSLGQGRLNEQFF
>TRBV5-1|TRBD1|once|TRBJ2-1
TGCGCCAGCAGCTTGGGGACAGGGAGCTCCTACAATGAGCAGTTCTTC
CASSLGTGSSYNEQFF
>TRBV7-2|-|-|TRBJ1-2
TGTGCCAGCAGCTTAGACTTTGACACGGCCTGGAATGGCTACACCTTC
CASSLDFDTAWNGYTF
>TRBV25-1|-|-|TRBJ2-5
TGTGCCAGCAGTGAAGCGATCCTACCATACGGGGTCGAGACCCAGTACTTC
CASSEAILPYGVETQYF
>TRBV27|TRBD1|-|TRBJ1-6
TGTGCCAGCAGTTTCAGTACAGGGGTTAATTCACCCCTCCACTTT
CASSFSTGVNSPLHF
>TRBV6-5|TRBD1|once|TRBJ2-7
TGTGCCAGCAGTTACTCAGGGACAGGGGGTGCCTACGAGCAGTACTTC
CASSYSGTGGAYEQYF